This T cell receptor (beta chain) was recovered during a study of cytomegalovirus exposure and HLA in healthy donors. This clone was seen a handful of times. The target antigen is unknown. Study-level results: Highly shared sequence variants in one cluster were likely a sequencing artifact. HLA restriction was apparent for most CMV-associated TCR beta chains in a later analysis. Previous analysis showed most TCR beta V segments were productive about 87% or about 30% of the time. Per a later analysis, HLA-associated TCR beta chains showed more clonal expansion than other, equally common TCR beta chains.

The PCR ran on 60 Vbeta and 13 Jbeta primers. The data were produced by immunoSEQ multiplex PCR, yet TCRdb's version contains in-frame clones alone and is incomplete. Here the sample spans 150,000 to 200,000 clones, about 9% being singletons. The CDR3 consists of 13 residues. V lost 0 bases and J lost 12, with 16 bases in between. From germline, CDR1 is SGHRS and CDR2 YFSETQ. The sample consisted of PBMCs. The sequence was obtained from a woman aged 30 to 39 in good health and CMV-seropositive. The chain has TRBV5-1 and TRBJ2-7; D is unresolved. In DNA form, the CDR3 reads TGCGCCAGCAGCTTGGCCGAGAGCCCGATGCGGTACTTC. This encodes CASSLAESPMRYF.